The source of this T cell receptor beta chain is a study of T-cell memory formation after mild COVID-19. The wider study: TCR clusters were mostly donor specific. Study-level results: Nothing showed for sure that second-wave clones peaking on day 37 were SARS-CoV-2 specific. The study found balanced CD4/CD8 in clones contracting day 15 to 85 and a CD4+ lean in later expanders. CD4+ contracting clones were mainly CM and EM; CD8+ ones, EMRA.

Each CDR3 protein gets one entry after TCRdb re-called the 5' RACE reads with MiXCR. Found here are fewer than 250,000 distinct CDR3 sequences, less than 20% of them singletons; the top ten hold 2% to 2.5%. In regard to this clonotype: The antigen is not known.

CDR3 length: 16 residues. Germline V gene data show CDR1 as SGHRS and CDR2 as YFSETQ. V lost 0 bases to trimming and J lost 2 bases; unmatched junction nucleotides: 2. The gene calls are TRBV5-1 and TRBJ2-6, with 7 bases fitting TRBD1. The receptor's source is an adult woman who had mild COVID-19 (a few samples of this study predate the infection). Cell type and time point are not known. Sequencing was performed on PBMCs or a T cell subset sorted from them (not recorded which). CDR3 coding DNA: TGCGCCAGCAGCTTGGCTACAGGGGCTGGGGCCAACGTCCTGACTTTC. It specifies CASSLATGAGANVLTF. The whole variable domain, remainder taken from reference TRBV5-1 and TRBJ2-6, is KAGVTQTPRYLIKTRGQQVTLSCSPISGHRSVSWYQQTPGQGLQFLFEYFSETQRNKGNFPGRFSGRQFSNSRSEMNVSTLELGDSALYLCASSLATGAGANVLTFGAGSRLTVL.